This TCR beta chain was retrieved from a study of blood T cell repertoires in COVID-19. Across the whole study: The samples span acute and convalescent COVID-19 from the United States, Italy and Spain. T cells, B-cell-depleted T cells, or PBMCs provided the cDNA or gDNA that served as material.

The germline V and J ends were trimmed by 2 bases and 4 bases, with 13 bases remaining between them. The CDR3 runs to 15 residues. Germline CDR1 is SGHRS and CDR2 is YFSETQ. This clone was seen a handful of times. Study processing details: Estimation of nucleated cell counts relied on the amplification of reference gene primers. The assay was immunoSEQ multiplex PCR, and TCRdb's table has in-frame clones only and misses some. Clone size and the V and J calls come from that table; the DNA yielded D and trimming. The profile shows about 190,000 clones, roughly 84% of them singletons. This clonotype was obtained from a woman older than 75 with active or convalescent COVID-19. The chain couples TRBV5-1 to TRBJ1-5; possibly TRBD1 for D (6 bases). Material: peripheral blood. CDR3 in DNA: TGCGCCAGCAGCTTCTCAGGACAGCCTAATCAGCCCCAGCATTTT. Protein: CASSFSGQPNQPQHF.